This T cell receptor beta chain was sequenced in a study of T cell responses to AZD1222 COVID-19 vaccine. General study results and limits: Unmutated regions of variants are reportedly targeted by nearly half of spike-specific TCRs.

Only in-frame clones appear in the TCRdb table, and some are missing; sequencing was by immunoSEQ multiplex PCR. The table records tens of thousands of clones, approximately 80% of them present only once. A remark on this clone: What it binds is unknown.

The V gene lost 4 bases and the J gene lost 2 bases, with 11 bases spanning the gap. The CDR3 covers 14 residues. Germline CDR1 is SGHAT and CDR2 is FQNNGV. This chain uses TRBV11-2 with TRBJ2-5; D unresolved. Sequencing used peripheral blood, obtained on day 0 of AZD1222 vaccination. The receptor was isolated from an adult in good health. Here the CDR3 DNA reads TGTGCCAGCAGCTACGGGTCGGTACAAGAGACCCAGTACTTC. This codes for CASSYGSVQETQYF. Complete variable domain (other parts from reference TRBV11-2 and TRBJ2-5): EAGVAQSPRYKIIEKRQSVAFWCNPISGHATLYWYQQILGQGPKLLIQFQNNGVVDDSQLPKDRFSAERLKGVDSTLKIQPAKLEDSAVYLCASSYGSVQETQYFGPGTRLLVL.